This section outlines one TCR beta chain sequence together with its context. The sample is drawn from a study of beta chain features in type 1 diabetes. Sorted populations were all over 95% pure. CDR1 and CDR2 from the germline V gene are SGHTA and FQGTGA. The V and J ends lost 5 bases and 6 bases, in that order; junction bases with no gene match: 7. This CDR3 has 14 amino acids. Every isolated RNA sample was fully reverse transcribed, so sequencing captured expressed TCRB transcripts. The repertoire was sequenced with immunoSEQ multiplex PCR; TCRdb's copy has only in-frame clones and lacks some. Of 970,000 or so clones listed, roughly 15% are singletons.

The sequence derives from a woman under 30 in good health. Sequencing was done on a sample of naive CD4+ T cells from blood. The rearrangement links TRBV7-3 to TRBJ2-1; TRBD2 matches at 7 bases. CDR3 sequence reads: CASSPGVAGNEQFF. The DNA of the CDR3 is TGTGCCAGCAGCCCCGGGGTAGCGGGCAATGAGCAGTTCTTC.